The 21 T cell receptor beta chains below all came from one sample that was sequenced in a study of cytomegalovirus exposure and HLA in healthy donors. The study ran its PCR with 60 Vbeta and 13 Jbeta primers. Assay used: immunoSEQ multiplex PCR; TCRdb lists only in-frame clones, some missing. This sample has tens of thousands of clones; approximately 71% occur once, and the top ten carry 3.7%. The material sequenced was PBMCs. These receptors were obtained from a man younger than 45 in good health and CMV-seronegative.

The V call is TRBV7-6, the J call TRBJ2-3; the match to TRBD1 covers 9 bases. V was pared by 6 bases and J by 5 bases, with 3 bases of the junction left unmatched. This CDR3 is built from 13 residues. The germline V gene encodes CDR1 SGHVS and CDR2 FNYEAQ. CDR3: CASRGQGLDTQYF. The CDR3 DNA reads TGTGCCAGCAGGGGACAGGGTCTAGATACGCAGTATTTT.

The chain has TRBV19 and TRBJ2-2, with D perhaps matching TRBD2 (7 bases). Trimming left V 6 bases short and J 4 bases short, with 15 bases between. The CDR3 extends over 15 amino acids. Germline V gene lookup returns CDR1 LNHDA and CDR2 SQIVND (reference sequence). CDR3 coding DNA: TGTGCCAGTAGGGGGGGGGCCTTTGGCACCGGGGAGCTGTTTTTT. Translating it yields CASRGGAFGTGELFF.

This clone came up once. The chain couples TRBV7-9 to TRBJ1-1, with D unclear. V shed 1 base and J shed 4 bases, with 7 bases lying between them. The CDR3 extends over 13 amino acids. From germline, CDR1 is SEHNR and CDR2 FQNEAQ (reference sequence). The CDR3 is CASSLGEGTEAFF. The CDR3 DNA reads TGTGCCAGCAGCTTAGGTGAGGGCACTGAAGCTTTCTTT.

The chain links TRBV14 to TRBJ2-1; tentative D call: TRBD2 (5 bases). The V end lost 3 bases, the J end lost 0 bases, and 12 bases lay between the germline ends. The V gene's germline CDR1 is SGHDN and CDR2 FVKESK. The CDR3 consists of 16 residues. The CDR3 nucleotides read TGTGCCAGCAGCCACCTGAAGCGGAGCTCCTACAATGAGCAGTTCTTC. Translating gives CASSHLKRSSYNEQFF.

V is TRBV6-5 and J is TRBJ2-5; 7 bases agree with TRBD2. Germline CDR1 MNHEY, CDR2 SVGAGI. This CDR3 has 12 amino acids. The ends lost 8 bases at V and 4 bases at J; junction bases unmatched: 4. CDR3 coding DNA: TGTGCCAGCGGGGGGAGGGGAGAGACCCAGTACTTC. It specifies CASGGRGETQYF.

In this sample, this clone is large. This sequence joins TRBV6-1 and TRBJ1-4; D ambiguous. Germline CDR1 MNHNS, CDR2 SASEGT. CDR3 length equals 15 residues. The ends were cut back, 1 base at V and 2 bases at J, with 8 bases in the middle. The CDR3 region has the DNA TGTGCCAGCAGTGAAGTATCAGGCACTAATGAAAAACTGTTTTTT. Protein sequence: CASSEVSGTNEKLFF.

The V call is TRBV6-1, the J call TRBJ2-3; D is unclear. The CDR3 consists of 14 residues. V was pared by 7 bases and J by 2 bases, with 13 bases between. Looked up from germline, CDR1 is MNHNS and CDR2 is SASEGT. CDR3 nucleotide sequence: TGTGCCAGCAATATAGCCGGATTCACAGATACGCAGTATTTT. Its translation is CASNIAGFTDTQYF.

The CDR3 here is CASSRRRGISYNEQFF. The CDR3 nucleotides are TGTGCCAGCAGCCGGCGGAGGGGAATCTCCTACAATGAGCAGTTCTTC. This chain uses TRBV7-8 with TRBJ2-1, with TRBD2 as a possible D gene (6 bases). Trimming removed 5 bases from V and 0 bases from J, with 14 bases in between. The CDR3 runs to 16 residues. Germline loops: CDR1 SGHVS, CDR2 FQNEAQ. The whole variable domain, filled in from reference TRBV7-8 and TRBJ2-1, reads GAGVSQSPRYKVAKRGQDVALRCDPISGHVSLFWYQQALGQGPEFLTYFQNEAQLDKSGLPSDRFFAERPEGSVSTLKIQRTQQEDSAVYLCASSRRRGISYNEQFFGPGTRLTVL.

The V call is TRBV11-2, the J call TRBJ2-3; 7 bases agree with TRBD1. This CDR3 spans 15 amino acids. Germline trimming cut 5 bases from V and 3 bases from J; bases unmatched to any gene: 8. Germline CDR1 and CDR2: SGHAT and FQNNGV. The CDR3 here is CASSTQGVWTDTQYF. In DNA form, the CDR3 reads TGTGCCAGCAGCACCCAGGGGGTGTGGACAGATACGCAGTATTTT.

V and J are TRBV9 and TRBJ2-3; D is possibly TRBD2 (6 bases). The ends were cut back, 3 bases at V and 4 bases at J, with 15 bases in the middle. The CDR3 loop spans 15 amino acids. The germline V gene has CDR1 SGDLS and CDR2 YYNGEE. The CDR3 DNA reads TGTGCCAGCAGCGGGGACTTACGGATCTCAGATACGCAGTATTTT. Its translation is CASSGDLRISDTQYF. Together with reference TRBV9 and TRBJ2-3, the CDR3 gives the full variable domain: DSGVTQTPKHLITATGQRVTLRCSPRSGDLSVYWYQQSLDQGLQFLIQYYNGEERAKGNILERFSAQQFPDLHSELNLSSLELGDSALYFCASSGDLRISDTQYFGPGTRLTVL.

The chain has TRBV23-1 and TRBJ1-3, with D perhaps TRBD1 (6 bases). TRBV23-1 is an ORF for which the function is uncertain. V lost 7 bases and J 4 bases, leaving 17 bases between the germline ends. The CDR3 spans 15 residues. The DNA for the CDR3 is TGCGCCAGCAAGGGGGTCGCTCGGTCGGGAAACACCATATATTTT. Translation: CASKGVARSGNTIYF.

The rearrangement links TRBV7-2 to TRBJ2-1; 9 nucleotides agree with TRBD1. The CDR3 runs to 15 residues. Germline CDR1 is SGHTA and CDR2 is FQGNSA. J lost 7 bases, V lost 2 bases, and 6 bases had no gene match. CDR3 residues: CASSLFDRGINEQFF. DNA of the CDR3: TGTGCCAGCAGCTTATTCGACAGGGGGATTAATGAGCAGTTCTTC.

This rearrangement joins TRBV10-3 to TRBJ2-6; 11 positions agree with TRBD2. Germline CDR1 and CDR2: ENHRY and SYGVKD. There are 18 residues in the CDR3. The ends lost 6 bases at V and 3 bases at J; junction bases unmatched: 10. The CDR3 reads CAIRSDTSGSYGANVLTF. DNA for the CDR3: TGTGCCATCAGGTCAGACACTAGCGGGAGTTATGGGGCCAACGTCCTGACTTTC.

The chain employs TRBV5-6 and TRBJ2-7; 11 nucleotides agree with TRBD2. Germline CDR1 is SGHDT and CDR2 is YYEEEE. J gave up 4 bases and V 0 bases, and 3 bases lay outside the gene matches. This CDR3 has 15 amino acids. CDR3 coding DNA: TGTGCCAGCAGCTTGGGAACTAGCGGGGGTTACGAGCAGTACTTC. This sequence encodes CASSLGTSGGYEQYF.

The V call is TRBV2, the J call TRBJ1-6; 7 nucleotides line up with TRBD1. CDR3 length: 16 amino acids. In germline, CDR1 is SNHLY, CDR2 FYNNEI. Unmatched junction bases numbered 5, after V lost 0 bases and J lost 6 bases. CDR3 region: CASSEAGTVLNSPLHF. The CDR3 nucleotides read TGTGCCAGCAGTGAAGCCGGGACAGTACTTAATTCACCCCTCCACTTT.

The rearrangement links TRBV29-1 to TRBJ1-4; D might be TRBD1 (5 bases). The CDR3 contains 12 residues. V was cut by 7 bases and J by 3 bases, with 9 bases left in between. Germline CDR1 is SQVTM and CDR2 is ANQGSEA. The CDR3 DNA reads TGCAGCGGGGGCTCCGCTAATGAAAAACTGTTTTTT. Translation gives CSGGSANEKLFF.

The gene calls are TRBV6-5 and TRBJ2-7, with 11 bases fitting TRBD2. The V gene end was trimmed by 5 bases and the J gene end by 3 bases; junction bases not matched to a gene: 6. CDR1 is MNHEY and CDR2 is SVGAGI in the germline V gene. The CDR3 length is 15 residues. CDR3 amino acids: CASSPLAGGHYEQYF. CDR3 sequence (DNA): TGTGCCAGCAGTCCGCTAGCGGGAGGTCACTACGAGCAGTACTTC.

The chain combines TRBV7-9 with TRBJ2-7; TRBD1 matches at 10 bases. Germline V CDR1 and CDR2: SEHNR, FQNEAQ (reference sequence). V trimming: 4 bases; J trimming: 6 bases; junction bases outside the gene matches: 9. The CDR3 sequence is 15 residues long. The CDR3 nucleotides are TGTGCCAGCAGCTCCCCTTACGGGACAGGGGTCGAGCAGTACTTC. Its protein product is CASSSPYGTGVEQYF. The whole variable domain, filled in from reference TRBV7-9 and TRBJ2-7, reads DTGVSQNPRHKITKRGQNVTFRCDPISEHNRLYWYRQTLGQGPEFLTYFQNEAQLEKSRLLSDRFSAERPKGSFSTLEIQRTEQGDSAMYLCASSSPYGTGVEQYFGPGTRLTVT.

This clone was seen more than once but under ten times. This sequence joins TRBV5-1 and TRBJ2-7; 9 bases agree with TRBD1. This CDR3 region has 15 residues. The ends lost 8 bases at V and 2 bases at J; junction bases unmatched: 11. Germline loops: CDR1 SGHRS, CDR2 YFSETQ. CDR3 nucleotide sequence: TGCGCCAGTAGGTACGGGGGACAGGGTCCCTACGAGCAGTACTTC. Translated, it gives CASRYGGQGPYEQYF. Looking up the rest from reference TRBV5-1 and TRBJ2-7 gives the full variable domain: KAGVTQTPRYLIKTRGQQVTLSCSPISGHRSVSWYQQTPGQGLQFLFEYFSETQRNKGNFPGRFSGRQFSNSRSEMNVSTLELGDSALYLCASRYGGQGPYEQYFGPGTRLTVT.

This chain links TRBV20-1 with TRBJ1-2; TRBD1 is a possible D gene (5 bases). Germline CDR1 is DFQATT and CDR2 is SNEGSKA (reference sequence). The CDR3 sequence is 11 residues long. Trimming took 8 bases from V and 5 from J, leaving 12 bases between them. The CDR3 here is CSPGTHYGYTF. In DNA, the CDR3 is TGCAGTCCCGGGACTCATTATGGCTACACCTTC.

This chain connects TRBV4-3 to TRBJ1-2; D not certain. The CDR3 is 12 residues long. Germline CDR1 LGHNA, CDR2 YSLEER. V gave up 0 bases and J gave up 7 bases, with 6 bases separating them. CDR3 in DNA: TGCGCCAGCAGCCAAGAGACATTTGGCTACACCTTC. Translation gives CASSQETFGYTF.